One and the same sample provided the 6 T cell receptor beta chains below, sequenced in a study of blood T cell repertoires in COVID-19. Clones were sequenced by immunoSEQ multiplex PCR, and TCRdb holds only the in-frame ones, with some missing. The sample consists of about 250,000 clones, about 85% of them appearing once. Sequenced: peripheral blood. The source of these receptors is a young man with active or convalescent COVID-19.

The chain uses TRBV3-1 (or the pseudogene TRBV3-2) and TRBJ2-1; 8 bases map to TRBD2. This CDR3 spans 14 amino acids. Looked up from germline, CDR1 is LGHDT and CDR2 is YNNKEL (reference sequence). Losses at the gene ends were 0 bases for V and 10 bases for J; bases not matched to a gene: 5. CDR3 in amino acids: CASSQDSRGGEQFF. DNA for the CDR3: TGTGCCAGCAGCCAAGATTCCCGGGGGGGCGAGCAGTTCTTC.

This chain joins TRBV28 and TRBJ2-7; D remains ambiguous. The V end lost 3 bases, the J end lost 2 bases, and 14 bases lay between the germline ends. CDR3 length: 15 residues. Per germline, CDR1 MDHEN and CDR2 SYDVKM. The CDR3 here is CASSFRRASTYEQYF. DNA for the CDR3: TGTGCCAGCAGTTTCCGGAGAGCCAGTACCTACGAGCAGTACTTC.

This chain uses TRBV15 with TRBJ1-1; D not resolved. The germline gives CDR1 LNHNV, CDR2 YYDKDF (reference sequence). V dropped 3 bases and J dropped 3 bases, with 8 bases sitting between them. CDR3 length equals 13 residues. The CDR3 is CATSRLPDTEAFF. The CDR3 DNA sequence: TGTGCCACCAGCAGGTTACCAGACACTGAAGCTTTCTTT.

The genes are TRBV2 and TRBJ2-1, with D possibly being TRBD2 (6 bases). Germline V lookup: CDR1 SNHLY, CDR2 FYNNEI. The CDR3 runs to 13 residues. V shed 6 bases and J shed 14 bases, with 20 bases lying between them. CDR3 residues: CASRFRGLRMEFF. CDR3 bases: TGTGCCAGCAGATTTCGGGGGTTGAGAATGGAGTTCTTC.

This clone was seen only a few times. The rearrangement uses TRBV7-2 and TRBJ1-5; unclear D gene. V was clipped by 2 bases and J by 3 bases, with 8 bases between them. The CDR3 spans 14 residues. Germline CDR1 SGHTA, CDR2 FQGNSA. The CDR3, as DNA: TGTGCCAGCAGCTTACAACTTATCAATCAGCCCCAGCATTTT. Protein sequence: CASSLQLINQPQHF.

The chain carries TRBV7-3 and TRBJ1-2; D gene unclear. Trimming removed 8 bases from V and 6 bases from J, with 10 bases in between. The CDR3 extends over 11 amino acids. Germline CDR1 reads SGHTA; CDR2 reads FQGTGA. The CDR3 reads CASLRLDGYTF. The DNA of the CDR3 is TGTGCCAGCTTGAGACTGGATGGCTACACCTTC.